The following is a TCR beta chain sequence with its context. Antigen: not known. This entry is derived from a study of type 1 regulatory T cells. Background on the study: An in vitro protocol generated T-allo10, a Tr1-enriched, alloantigen-specific CD4 T cell product.

CDR1 DFQATT and CDR2 SNEGSKA come from the germline V gene (reference sequence). V lost 6 bases, J lost 3 bases, and 13 bases stayed unmatched. The CDR3 is 17 amino acids. TCRdb processed the reads anew with MiXCR; each CDR3 protein has one entry. Of about 74,000 distinct CDR3 sequences listed, around 68% are singletons. Graft donor-derived T-allo10 cells were described as host-alloantigen-specific, anergic, and alloantigen-specifically suppressive. The sequence was collected from a human donor in good health. Sequencing used cultured T cells, either the whole culture or a sorted T cell fraction (not recorded which). This sample's subset: Tr1-enriched cell product generated in vitro against host alloantigens. This chain uses TRBV20-1 with TRBJ2-2, with 10 bases matching TRBD2. This CDR3 is CSAWPRGTSEYTGELFF. As DNA, the CDR3 is TGCAGTGCCTGGCCCCGGGGGACTAGCGAGTACACCGGGGAGCTGTTTTTT.